Below are 25 T cell receptor beta chains sequenced from a single sample in a study of radiation and T cells in renal cell carcinoma. Stated time point: baseline pretreatment blood. Treatment: 15 Gy SBRT to primary tumor, nephrectomy 4 weeks later. TCRdb's copy holds only in-frame clones and misses some; the assay was immunoSEQ multiplex PCR. In the table there are about 22,000 clones, roughly three quarters of which are singletons. The sequencing here drew on blood, taken from a patient whose treatment included radiotherapy and nephrectomy. The source is a man aged 55 to 70 with renal cell carcinoma.

J is TRBJ2-7 and V is TRBV4-1; TRBD1 matches at 9 bases. Germline assignment: CDR1 MGHRA and CDR2 YSYEKL. V shed 3 bases and J 3 bases; nucleotides not matched to a gene: 6. CDR3 size: 15 residues. In nucleotides, the CDR3 is TGCGCCAGCAGCCACACAGGGGGCGAAAGCTACGAGCAGTACTTC. Amino acid sequence: CASSHTGGESYEQYF.

This chain uses TRBV7-2 with TRBJ2-5; D gene unclear. The V gene's germline CDR1 is SGHTA and CDR2 FQGNSA. Trimming left V 2 bases short and J 1 base short, with 14 bases between. There are 16 residues in the CDR3. The CDR3 reads CASSLSYSMGQETQYF. DNA for the CDR3: TGTGCCAGCAGCTTAAGCTACAGCATGGGCCAAGAGACCCAGTACTTC. Full variable domain (remainder filled in from reference TRBV7-2 and TRBJ2-5): GAGVSQSPSNKVTEKGKDVELRCDPISGHTALYWYRQSLGQGLEFLIYFQGNSAPDKSGLPSDRFSAERTGGSVSTLTIQRTQQEDSAVYLCASSLSYSMGQETQYFGPGTRLLVL.

This clone appeared once. This chain joins TRBV7-9 and TRBJ2-5; tentatively, D is TRBD1 or TRBD2 (7 bases each). The CDR3 is 16 residues long. CDR1 is SEHNR, CDR2 FQNEAQ, per germline (reference sequence). V was trimmed by 3 bases and J by 1 base, leaving 15 bases between them. CDR3 nucleotide sequence: TGTGCCAGCAGCTTTCGTCCAGGGGGGGGCCAAGAGACCCAGTACTTC. Translating gives CASSFRPGGGQETQYF.

This clone was seen more than once but under ten times. This chain uses TRBV5-1 with TRBJ1-3; no reliable D call. The germline gives CDR1 SGHRS, CDR2 YFSETQ. V was cut by 3 bases and J by 12 bases, with 16 bases left in between. This CDR3 spans 13 amino acids. The CDR3 spells CASSYNPSSGIYF. As DNA, the CDR3 is TGCGCCAGCAGCTACAACCCAAGCAGTGGCATATATTTT. Looking up the rest from reference TRBV5-1 and TRBJ1-3 gives the full variable domain: KAGVTQTPRYLIKTRGQQVTLSCSPISGHRSVSWYQQTPGQGLQFLFEYFSETQRNKGNFPGRFSGRQFSNSRSEMNVSTLELGDSALYLCASSYNPSSGIYFGEGSWLTVV.

This clone was found once. The chain couples TRBV6-5 to TRBJ2-5, with TRBD2 identical over 9 bases. Trimming at V came to 6 bases and at J to 5 bases, leaving 7 bases not matched to a gene. The length of the CDR3 is 14 residues. CDR1 is MNHEY and CDR2 is SVGAGI in the germline V gene. The CDR3 protein is CASRQLAGKETQYF. CDR3 sequence (DNA): TGTGCCAGCAGACAGCTAGCGGGGAAGGAGACCCAGTACTTC.

The V gene is TRBV28, the J gene TRBJ1-5; TRBD1 is a possible D gene (6 bases). The CDR3 consists of 14 residues. V was clipped by 5 bases and J by 6 bases, with 14 bases between them. Germline CDR1 MDHEN, CDR2 SYDVKM. The CDR3 reads CASSMGGAGQPQHF. The CDR3 bases are TGTGCCAGCAGTATGGGGGGGGCCGGTCAGCCCCAGCATTTT.

The chain combines TRBV7-9 with TRBJ2-7; 10 bases line up with TRBD1. Germline V gene lookup returns CDR1 SEHNR and CDR2 FQNEAQ (reference sequence). This CDR3 has 16 amino acids. Unmatched junction bases numbered 10, after V lost 4 bases and J lost 4 bases. Here the CDR3 reads CASSSLLTGGFYEQYF. DNA of the CDR3: TGTGCCAGCAGCTCACTACTGACAGGGGGCTTTTACGAGCAGTACTTC.

The chain combines TRBV7-2 with TRBJ1-5, with 9 nucleotides matching TRBD1. This CDR3 comprises 14 residues. The germline gives CDR1 SGHTA, CDR2 FQGNSA. The ends lost 5 bases at V and 6 bases at J; junction bases unmatched: 5. The CDR3 loop is CASSQDRGGQPQHF. The CDR3 DNA is TGTGCCAGCAGCCAGGACAGGGGCGGTCAGCCCCAGCATTTT.

This clone was observed once. The V and J genes are TRBV5-1 and TRBJ2-2, with D tentatively TRBD2 (5 bases). This CDR3 comprises 16 residues. V was clipped by 4 bases and J by 1 base, with 14 bases between them. Germline loops: CDR1 SGHRS, CDR2 YFSETQ. CDR3 residues: CASSGAARGNTGELFF. In DNA form, the CDR3 reads TGCGCCAGCAGCGGCGCGGCCCGGGGGAACACCGGGGAGCTGTTTTTT.

The rearrangement uses TRBV30 and TRBJ1-4; D is perhaps TRBD1 (6 bases). Trimming shortened V by 8 bases and J by 0 bases, and 16 bases separated the two germline ends. Per germline, CDR1 GTSNPN and CDR2 SVGIG (reference sequence). The length of the CDR3 is 15 residues. CDR3 sequence: CAPPGASATNEKLFF. The CDR3 region has the DNA TGTGCCCCCCCGGGGGCGTCTGCAACTAATGAAAAACTGTTTTTT.

V usage is TRBV27 and J usage is TRBJ2-5, with D uncertain. Trimming cost V 2 bases and J 1 base, with 8 bases left between them. This CDR3 region has 14 residues. Germline values: CDR1 MNHEY, CDR2 SMNVEV (reference sequence). CDR3 protein: CASSLMGGQETQYF. Here the CDR3 DNA reads TGTGCCAGCAGTTTAATGGGCGGCCAAGAGACCCAGTACTTC.

This clone was seen more than once but under ten times. The chain links TRBV30 to TRBJ1-1, with 7 bases that match TRBD1. The CDR3 length is 16 residues. The germline CDR1 and CDR2 sequences are GTSNPN and SVGIG (reference sequence). The V segment lost 0 bases and the J segment 1 base; nucleotides outside the gene matches: 8. The CDR3 DNA is TGTGCCTGGAGTGTCCACTCGGGACAGAAGAACACTGAAGCTTTCTTT. Protein: CAWSVHSGQKNTEAFF.

This clone has a single count. CDR3 sequence: CASSTSRDTEAFF. CDR3 sequence (DNA): TGTGCCAGCTCTACGTCCAGGGACACTGAAGCTTTCTTT. The chain has TRBV18 and TRBJ1-1, with D maybe TRBD1 (5 bases). The ends were cut back, 6 bases at V and 3 bases at J, with 11 bases in the middle. Germline CDR1 and CDR2: KGHSH and LQKENI. This CDR3 comprises 13 residues. The variable domain in full, with the rest retrieved from reference TRBV18 and TRBJ1-1, is NAGVMQNPRHLVRRRGQEARLRCSPMKGHSHVYWYRQLPEEGLKFMVYLQKENIIDESGMPKERFSAEFPKEGPSILRIQQVVRGDSAAYFCASSTSRDTEAFFGQGTRLTVV.

This chain uses TRBV7-8 with TRBJ1-2; D is uncertain. The germline CDR1 and CDR2 sequences are SGHVS and FQNEAQ. This CDR3 is 15 amino acids long. The ends were cut back, 6 bases at V and 0 bases at J, with 14 bases in the middle. CDR3 sequence (DNA): TGTGCCAGCAGTTCCAATCCGGGCTCTAACTATGGCTACACCTTC. Protein sequence: CASSSNPGSNYGYTF.

This clone ranks as large. The J gene is TRBJ2-2, the V gene TRBV9; 7 bases are a match to TRBD1. CDR3 length: 17 amino acids. V gave up 1 base and J gave up 0 bases; unmatched junction bases: 6. In germline, CDR1 is SGDLS, CDR2 YYNGEE. As DNA, the CDR3 is TGTGCCAGCAGCGTATCCCGGGACAGCGCGAACACCGGGGAGCTGTTTTTT. This gives the protein CASSVSRDSANTGELFF.

The V gene is TRBV9, the J gene TRBJ2-3; a possible D gene is TRBD1 (6 bases). V lost 1 base and J 1 base, leaving 13 bases between the germline ends. This CDR3 has 16 amino acids. Germline assignment: CDR1 SGDLS and CDR2 YYNGEE. CDR3 sequence (DNA): TGTGCCAGCAGCGTAACCGGGACATCAGGCACAGATACGCAGTATTTT. Protein: CASSVTGTSGTDTQYF. The full variable domain, with the rest looked up from reference TRBV9 and TRBJ2-3, is DSGVTQTPKHLITATGQRVTLRCSPRSGDLSVYWYQQSLDQGLQFLIQYYNGEERAKGNILERFSAQQFPDLHSELNLSSLELGDSALYFCASSVTGTSGTDTQYFGPGTRLTVL.

The chain links TRBV15 to TRBJ2-1; D perhaps matches TRBD2 (5 bases). This CDR3 comprises 15 residues. Germline CDR1 LNHNV, CDR2 YYDKDF (reference sequence). The germline V and J ends were trimmed by 5 bases and 2 bases, with 13 bases remaining between them. CDR3 in amino acids: CATSVGGAAYNEQFF. The CDR3 DNA follows: TGTGCCACCAGCGTCGGAGGCGCGGCCTACAATGAGCAGTTCTTC.

The rearrangement links TRBV5-1 to TRBJ2-1; TRBD1 matches at 9 bases. The CDR3 spans 15 residues. The V gene's germline CDR1 is SGHRS and CDR2 YFSETQ. J lost 6 bases, V lost 0 bases, and 4 bases had no gene match. CDR3 loop: CASSLEGTGFNEQFF. DNA of the CDR3: TGCGCCAGCAGCTTGGAAGGGACAGGGTTCAATGAGCAGTTCTTC.

The J gene is TRBJ1-1, the V gene TRBV7-9; D ambiguous. The CDR3 extends over 13 amino acids. Germline V lookup: CDR1 SEHNR, CDR2 FQNEAQ (reference sequence). V lost 0 bases and J 6 bases, leaving 8 bases between the germline ends. CDR3 sequence: CASSLALGSEAFF. Here the CDR3 DNA reads TGTGCCAGCAGCTTAGCGCTGGGTTCTGAAGCTTTCTTT.

This clone has just one count. The chain uses TRBV19 and TRBJ2-5; D perhaps matches TRBD2 (6 bases). This CDR3 has 14 residues. The germline CDR1 and CDR2 sequences are LNHDA and SQIVND (reference sequence). Trimming stripped 5 bases from V and 4 bases from J, with 14 bases between. The CDR3 DNA follows: TGTGCCAGTAGTGACCGACTAGGACGAGAGACCCAGTACTTC. Its protein product is CASSDRLGRETQYF.

V gene TRBV5-1 combines with J gene TRBJ2-5, with a tentative D call TRBD1 (6 bases). This CDR3 spans 16 amino acids. The germline gives CDR1 SGHRS, CDR2 YFSETQ. V was clipped by 1 base and J by 5 bases, with 18 bases between them. The chain's CDR3 is CASSLSVTGLGETQYF. The CDR3 DNA reads TGCGCCAGCAGCTTGAGTGTGACAGGCTTGGGGGAGACCCAGTACTTC.

The chain recombines TRBV7-8 with TRBJ2-1, with 7 positions matching TRBD2. This CDR3 comprises 16 residues. Germline CDR1 is SGHVS and CDR2 is FQNEAQ. V shed 5 bases, J shed 1 base, and the junction held 8 bases outside the gene matches. For the CDR3, the DNA is TGTGCCAGCAGCAAGCTAAGCGGGAATTCCTACAATGAGCAGTTCTTC. Encoded protein: CASSKLSGNSYNEQFF.

The sample holds one count of this clone. The chain couples TRBV18 to TRBJ2-7; D uncertain. Germline V gene data show CDR1 as KGHSH and CDR2 as LQKENI. Trimming shortened V by 4 bases and J by 5 bases, and 12 bases separated the two germline ends. This CDR3 has 13 residues. The CDR3 nucleotides read TGTGCCAGCTCACAATTCAGTAACGACGAGCAGTACTTC. It codes for CASSQFSNDEQYF.

The chain employs TRBV29-1 and TRBJ2-1, with a possible D match to TRBD2 (6 bases). Germline V gene lookup returns CDR1 SQVTM and CDR2 ANQGSEA. Trimming pared 6 bases from V and 9 bases from J, leaving 12 bases between. CDR3 size: 11 residues. The CDR3 region is CSVQTSVEQFF. The CDR3 coding sequence is TGCAGCGTACAGACTAGTGTTGAGCAGTTCTTC.

The count of this clone is one. The chain carries TRBV19 and TRBJ2-2, with 7 bases that match TRBD2. The V gene end was trimmed by 2 bases and the J gene end by 3 bases; junction bases not matched to a gene: 12. Germline lookup yields CDR1 LNHDA and CDR2 SQIVND (reference sequence). This CDR3 has 18 amino acids. CDR3 sequence: CASSIKPPWSGDTGELFF. The CDR3 region has the DNA TGTGCCAGTAGTATAAAGCCCCCCTGGAGCGGGGACACCGGGGAGCTGTTTTTT. Supplemented by reference TRBV19 and TRBJ2-2, the full variable domain reads DGGITQSPKYLFRKEGQNVTLSCEQNLNHDAMYWYRQDPGQGLRLIYYSQIVNDFQKGDIAEGYSVSREKKESFPLTVTSAQKNPTAFYLCASSIKPPWSGDTGELFFGEGSRLTVL.